The TCR beta chain described here comes from a study of T cell changes during pregnancy in multiple sclerosis. Some clones are missing from TCRdb's copy, which holds only in-frame ones; the method was immunoSEQ multiplex PCR. The profile shows some 85,000 clones, 85% to 95% of them singletons. V lost 4 bases to trimming and J lost 5 bases; unmatched junction nucleotides: 13. CDR1 and CDR2 (germline): SNHLY, FYNNEI. This CDR3 is 16 amino acids long. Material: peripheral blood, obtained in the third trimester of pregnancy. The chain recombines TRBV2 with TRBJ2-7; 8 nucleotides agree with TRBD2. This receptor was taken from a female donor with multiple sclerosis, enrolled in a pregnancy study. In DNA, the CDR3 is TGTGCCAGCAGTGGGGCTTTAGCGGGAACCCCCCACGAGCAGTACTTC. It encodes CASSGALAGTPHEQYF.